The 16 T cell receptor beta chains presented below share a single source sample, sequenced in a study of OX40 agonist ivuxolimab in advanced cancers. Sequenced by immunoSEQ multiplex PCR; TCRdb stores in-frame clones only, minus some. This table has 65,000 to 90,000 clones, 92% appearing once. Sequences were derived from CD4+ or CD8+ T cells sorted from blood, sampled in a trial of the OX40 agonist ivuxolimab. These receptors all come from an adult with an advanced solid tumor such as melanoma, head and neck, liver or kidney cancer.

The J gene is TRBJ1-6, the V gene TRBV6-6, with unresolved D. V was trimmed by 4 bases and J by 8 bases, leaving 9 bases between them. The length of the CDR3 is 13 residues. Germline loops: CDR1 MNHNY, CDR2 SVGAGI (reference sequence). CDR3 sequence (DNA): TGTGCCAGCAGTTTGGCGGTGTATTCACCCCTCCACTTT. Protein product: CASSLAVYSPLHF.

The chain is built from TRBV6-6 and TRBJ2-1; 8 nucleotides agree with TRBD1. Germline V lookup: CDR1 MNHNY, CDR2 SVGAGI (reference sequence). V lost 2 bases to trimming and J lost 6 bases; unmatched junction nucleotides: 3. The CDR3 contains 14 residues. CDR3 DNA: TGTGCCAGCAGTTACGCAACAGGGGGCAATGAGCAGTTCTTC. Its protein product is CASSYATGGNEQFF.

The chain has TRBV7-9 and TRBJ2-7; D not certain. V lost 3 bases to trimming and J lost 3 bases, with 12 bases between them. In germline, CDR1 is SEHNR, CDR2 FQNEAQ (reference sequence). The CDR3 runs to 14 residues. CDR3 sequence: CASSFNPSLYEQYF. The CDR3 DNA follows: TGTGCCAGCAGCTTTAACCCGTCCCTCTACGAGCAGTACTTC.

The V call is TRBV4-3, the J call TRBJ2-2; D is possibly TRBD1 (6 bases). Trimming took off 0 bases at V and 2 bases at J, with 16 bases between the two ends. In germline, CDR1 is LGHNA, CDR2 YSLEER. CDR3 length: 18 amino acids. The CDR3 sequence: CASSQDLRWDINTGELFF. Written as DNA, the CDR3 is TGCGCCAGCAGCCAAGATCTGCGTTGGGACATTAACACCGGGGAGCTGTTTTTT.

V gene TRBV29-1 combines with J gene TRBJ1-2; TRBD1 matches at 8 bases. The CDR3 has 15 amino acids. Germline loops: CDR1 SQVTM, CDR2 ANQGSEA. The J segment lost 2 bases and the V segment lost 2 bases, leaving 7 bases of the junction unmatched. The CDR3 loop is CSVERAGTGNYGYTF. Here the CDR3 DNA reads TGCAGCGTTGAACGTGCCGGGACAGGCAACTATGGCTACACCTTC.

This rearrangement joins TRBV2 to TRBJ1-6, with 8 bases aligning to TRBD1. Germline V gene lookup returns CDR1 SNHLY and CDR2 FYNNEI. This CDR3 spans 14 amino acids. V lost 3 bases to trimming and J lost 10 bases; unmatched junction nucleotides: 5. CDR3 bases: TGTGCCAGCAGTGACGGCAGGGGGCACTCACCCCTCCACTTT. This translates into CASSDGRGHSPLHF.

The chain uses TRBV5-1 and TRBJ2-7; tentative D call: TRBD1 (5 bases). The CDR3 loop spans 14 amino acids. V was pared by 4 bases and J by 3 bases, with 14 bases between. Germline-derived CDR1 and CDR2 are SGHRS and YFSETQ. The CDR3 DNA reads as TGCGCCAGCAGCGCTTATCTAACAGGCTACGAGCAGTACTTC. Encoded protein: CASSAYLTGYEQYF.

V usage is TRBV2 and J usage is TRBJ2-5; 8 bases align to TRBD2. Trimming removed 3 bases from V and 4 bases from J; junction bases left unmatched: 10. The CDR3 has 16 amino acids. CDR1 and CDR2 (germline): SNHLY, FYNNEI. As DNA, the CDR3 is TGTGCCAGCAGTGATTTGACGGGGGGGCCCGGAGAGACCCAGTACTTC. Translated: CASSDLTGGPGETQYF.

DNA for the CDR3: TGCAGCGTACAACAGGGAATGGATAATTCACCCCTCCACTTT. As protein: CSVQQGMDNSPLHF. The rearrangement joins TRBV29-1 to TRBJ1-6; a weak D match, TRBD1 (6 bases). The CDR3 has 14 residues. Germline assignment: CDR1 SQVTM and CDR2 ANQGSEA. Trimming took off 6 bases at V and 5 bases at J, with 14 bases between the two ends.

For the CDR3, the DNA is TGTGCCAGCAGCTCATGGACAGGGCAAACGTACGAGCAGTACTTC. It yields the protein CASSSWTGQTYEQYF. The V and J genes are TRBV13 and TRBJ2-7; 8 bases map to TRBD1. Trimming removed 4 bases from V and 4 bases from J; junction bases left unmatched: 9. The CDR3 spans 15 residues. CDR1 and CDR2 from the germline V gene are PRHDT and FYEKMQ (reference sequence).

The J gene is TRBJ2-7, the V gene TRBV6-6; 8 nucleotides match TRBD1. V shed 3 bases, J shed 7 bases, and the junction held 5 bases outside the gene matches. Germline lookup yields CDR1 MNHNY and CDR2 SVGAGI (reference sequence). This CDR3 has 13 amino acids. The CDR3, as DNA: TGTGCCAGCAGTTATGGGACAGGTTGGGAGCAGTACTTC. Its protein is CASSYGTGWEQYF.

This clone was counted between two and nine times. V and J are TRBV6-6 and TRBJ1-1; no definite D call. Trimming stripped 7 bases from V and 8 bases from J, with 20 bases between. Germline V lookup: CDR1 MNHNY, CDR2 SVGAGI (reference sequence). This CDR3 is built from 14 residues. Written as DNA, the CDR3 is TGTGCCAGCATCCTAGGACTCTCCACCAGGGAAGCTTTCTTT. Its translation: CASILGLSTREAFF.

The gene calls are TRBV7-6 and TRBJ1-2; possibly TRBD1 for D (5 bases). In germline, CDR1 is SGHVS, CDR2 FNYEAQ. The CDR3 loop spans 16 amino acids. Trimming left V 0 bases short and J 4 bases short, with 15 bases between. CDR3 in amino acids: CASSLAGGRDPYGYTF. CDR3 in DNA: TGTGCCAGCAGCTTAGCGGGGGGGAGGGATCCCTATGGCTACACCTTC.

The rearrangement joins TRBV29-1 to TRBJ1-1, with 8 nucleotides matching TRBD1. This CDR3 has 12 amino acids. J was trimmed by 4 bases and V by 5 bases; bases with no gene match: 3. CDR1 and CDR2 (germline): SQVTM, ANQGSEA. The CDR3 region is CSVTGGSTEAFF. The CDR3 bases are TGCAGCGTTACAGGGGGATCCACTGAAGCTTTCTTT.

The gene calls are TRBV7-9 and TRBJ2-7, with 7 nucleotides matching TRBD1. The CDR3 covers 13 residues. With V trimmed by 5 bases and J by 4 bases, 5 bases remained unmatched. Germline V gene data show CDR1 as SEHNR and CDR2 as FQNEAQ (reference sequence). In nucleotides, the CDR3 is TGTGCCAGCAGCGAAGGGACAGTGTACGAGCAGTACTTC. Protein product: CASSEGTVYEQYF.

The chain is built from TRBV11-2 and TRBJ2-7, with D hard to call. CDR1 and CDR2 from the germline V gene are SGHAT and FQNNGV. The CDR3 covers 11 residues. V was shortened by 5 bases and J by 7 bases, with 9 bases between the two germline ends. The CDR3 protein is CASSPGKEQYF. For the CDR3, the DNA is TGTGCCAGCAGCCCAGGTAAAGAGCAGTACTTC.